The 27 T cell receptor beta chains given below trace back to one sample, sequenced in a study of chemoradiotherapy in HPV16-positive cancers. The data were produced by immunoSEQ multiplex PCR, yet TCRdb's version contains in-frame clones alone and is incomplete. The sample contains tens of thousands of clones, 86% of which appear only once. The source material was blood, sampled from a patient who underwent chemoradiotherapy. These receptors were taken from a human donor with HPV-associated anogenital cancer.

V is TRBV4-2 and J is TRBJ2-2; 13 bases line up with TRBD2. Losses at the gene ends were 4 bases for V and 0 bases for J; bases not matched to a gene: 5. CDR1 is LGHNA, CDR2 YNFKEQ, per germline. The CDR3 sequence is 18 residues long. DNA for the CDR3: TGTGCCAGCAGCCGCCCGGGACTAGCGGGGACGAACACCGGGGAGCTGTTTTTT. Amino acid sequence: CASSRPGLAGTNTGELFF.

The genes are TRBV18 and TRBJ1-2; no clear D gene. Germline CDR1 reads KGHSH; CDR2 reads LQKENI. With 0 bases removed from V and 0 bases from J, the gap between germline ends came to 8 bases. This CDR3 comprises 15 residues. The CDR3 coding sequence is TGTGCCAGCTCACCACCCGGGATTTCTAACTATGGCTACACCTTC. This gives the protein CASSPPGISNYGYTF.

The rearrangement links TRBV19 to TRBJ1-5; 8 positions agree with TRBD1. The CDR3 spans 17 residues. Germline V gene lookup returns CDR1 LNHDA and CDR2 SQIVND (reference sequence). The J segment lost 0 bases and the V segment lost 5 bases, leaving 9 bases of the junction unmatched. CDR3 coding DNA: TGTGCCAGTAGTGAGACAGGGGTGCCATATAGCAATCAGCCCCAGCATTTT. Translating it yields CASSETGVPYSNQPQHF.

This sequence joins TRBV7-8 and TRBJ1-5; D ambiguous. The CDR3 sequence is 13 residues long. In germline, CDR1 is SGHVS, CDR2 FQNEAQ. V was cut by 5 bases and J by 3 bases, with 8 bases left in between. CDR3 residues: CASSPLNNQPQHF. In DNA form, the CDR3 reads TGTGCCAGCAGCCCGCTAAACAATCAGCCCCAGCATTTT.

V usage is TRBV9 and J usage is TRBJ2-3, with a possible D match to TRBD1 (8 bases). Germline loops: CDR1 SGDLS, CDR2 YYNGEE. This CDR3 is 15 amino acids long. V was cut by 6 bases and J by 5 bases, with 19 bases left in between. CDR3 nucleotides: TGTGCCAGCACTGGGAGGGCAGGGGGCGTAGATACGCAGTATTTT. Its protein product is CASTGRAGGVDTQYF.

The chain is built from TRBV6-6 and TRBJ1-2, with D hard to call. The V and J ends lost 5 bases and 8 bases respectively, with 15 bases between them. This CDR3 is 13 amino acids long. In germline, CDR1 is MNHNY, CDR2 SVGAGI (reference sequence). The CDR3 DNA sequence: TGTGCCAGCAGTCCCTCTCAATACACGGGCTACACCTTC. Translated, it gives CASSPSQYTGYTF.

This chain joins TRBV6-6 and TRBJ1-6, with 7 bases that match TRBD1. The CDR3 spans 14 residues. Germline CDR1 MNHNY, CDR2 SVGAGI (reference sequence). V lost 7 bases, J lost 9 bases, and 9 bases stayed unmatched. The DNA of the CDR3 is TGTGCCAGCACCTGGGAGGGGGCGAGTTCACCCCTCCACTTT. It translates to CASTWEGASSPLHF.

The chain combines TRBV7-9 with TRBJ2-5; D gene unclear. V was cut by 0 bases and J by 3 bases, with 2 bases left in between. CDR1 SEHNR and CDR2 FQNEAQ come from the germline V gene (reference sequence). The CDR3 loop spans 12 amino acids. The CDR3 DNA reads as TGTGCCAGCAGCTTAGCAAAAGAGACCCAGTACTTC. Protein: CASSLAKETQYF.

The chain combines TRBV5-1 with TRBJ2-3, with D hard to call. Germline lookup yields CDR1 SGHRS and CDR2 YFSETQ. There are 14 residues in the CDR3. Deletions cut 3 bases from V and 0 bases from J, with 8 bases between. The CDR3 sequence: CASSSEPSTDTQYF. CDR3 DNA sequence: TGCGCCAGCAGCTCGGAGCCTAGCACAGATACGCAGTATTTT. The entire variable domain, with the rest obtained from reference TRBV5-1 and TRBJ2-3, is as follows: KAGVTQTPRYLIKTRGQQVTLSCSPISGHRSVSWYQQTPGQGLQFLFEYFSETQRNKGNFPGRFSGRQFSNSRSEMNVSTLELGDSALYLCASSSEPSTDTQYFGPGTRLTVL.

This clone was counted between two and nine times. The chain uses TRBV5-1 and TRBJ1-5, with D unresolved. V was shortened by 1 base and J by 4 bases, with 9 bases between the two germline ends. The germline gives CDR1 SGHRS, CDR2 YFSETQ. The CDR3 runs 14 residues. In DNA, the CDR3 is TGCGCCAGCAGCTTGCTGGGCGAAAATCAGCCCCAGCATTTT. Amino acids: CASSLLGENQPQHF.

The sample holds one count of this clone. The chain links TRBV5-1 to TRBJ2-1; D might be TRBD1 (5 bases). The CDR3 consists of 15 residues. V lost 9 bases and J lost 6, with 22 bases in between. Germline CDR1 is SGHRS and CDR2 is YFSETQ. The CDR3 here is CATALSRAISNEQFF. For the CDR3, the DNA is TGCGCCACTGCTCTGAGCAGGGCCATCAGCAATGAGCAGTTCTTC.

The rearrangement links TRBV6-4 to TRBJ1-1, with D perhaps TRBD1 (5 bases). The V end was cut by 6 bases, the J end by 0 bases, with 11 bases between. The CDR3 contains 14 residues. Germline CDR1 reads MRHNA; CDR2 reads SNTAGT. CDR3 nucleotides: TGTGCCAGCAGAGCAGGGATCCTGAACACTGAAGCTTTCTTT. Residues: CASRAGILNTEAFF.

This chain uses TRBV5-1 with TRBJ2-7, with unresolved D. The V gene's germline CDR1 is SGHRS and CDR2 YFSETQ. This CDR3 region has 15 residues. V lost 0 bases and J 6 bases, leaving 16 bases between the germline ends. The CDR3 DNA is TGCGCCAGCAGCTTGGGAGTAGGATTGAGTTTCGAGCAGTACTTC. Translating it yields CASSLGVGLSFEQYF.

CDR3: CSAAPSGADNEQFF. For the CDR3, the DNA is TGCAGCGCCGCTCCTAGCGGGGCCGACAATGAGCAGTTCTTC. The chain combines TRBV29-1 with TRBJ2-1; 9 bases line up with TRBD2. From germline, CDR1 is SQVTM and CDR2 ANQGSEA. This CDR3 is built from 14 residues. Trimming removed 7 bases from V and 5 bases from J; junction bases left unmatched: 9.

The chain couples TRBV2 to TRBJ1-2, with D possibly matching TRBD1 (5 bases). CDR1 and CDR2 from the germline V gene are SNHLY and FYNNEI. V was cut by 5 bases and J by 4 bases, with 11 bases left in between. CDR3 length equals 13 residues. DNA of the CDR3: TGTGCCAGCAGTACGACAGTCGTCTATGGCTACACCTTC. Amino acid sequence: CASSTTVVYGYTF. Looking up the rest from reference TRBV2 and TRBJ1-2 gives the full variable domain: EPEVTQTPSHQVTQMGQEVILRCVPISNHLYFYWYRQILGQKVEFLVSFYNNEISEKSEIFDDQFSVERPDGSNFTLKIRSTKLEDSAMYFCASSTTVVYGYTFGSGTRLTVV.

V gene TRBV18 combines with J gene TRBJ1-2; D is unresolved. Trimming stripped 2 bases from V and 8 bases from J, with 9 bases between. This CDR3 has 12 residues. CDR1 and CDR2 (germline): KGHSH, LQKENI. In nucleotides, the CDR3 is TGTGCCAGCTCACCAGACACGAACGGCTACACCTTC. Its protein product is CASSPDTNGYTF.

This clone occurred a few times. CDR3 region: CSADWGNYGYTF. For the CDR3, the DNA is TGCAGCGCCGACTGGGGAAACTATGGCTACACCTTC. V gene TRBV29-1 combines with J gene TRBJ1-2; D gene uncertain. V lost 7 bases and J lost 2, with 11 bases in between. This CDR3 is 12 amino acids long. The germline CDR1 and CDR2 sequences are SQVTM and ANQGSEA. Full variable domain (remainder filled in from reference TRBV29-1 and TRBJ1-2): SAVISQKPSRDICQRGTSLTIQCQVDSQVTMMFWYRQQPGQSLTLIATANQGSEATYESGFVIDKFPISRPNLTFSTLTVSNMSPEDSSIYLCSADWGNYGYTFGSGTRLTVV.

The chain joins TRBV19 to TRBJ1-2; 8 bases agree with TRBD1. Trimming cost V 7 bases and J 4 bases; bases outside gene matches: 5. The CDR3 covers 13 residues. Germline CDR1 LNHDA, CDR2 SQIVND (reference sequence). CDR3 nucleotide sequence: TGTGCCAGTACACAGGGGGGGGCCTATGGCTACACCTTC. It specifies CASTQGGAYGYTF.

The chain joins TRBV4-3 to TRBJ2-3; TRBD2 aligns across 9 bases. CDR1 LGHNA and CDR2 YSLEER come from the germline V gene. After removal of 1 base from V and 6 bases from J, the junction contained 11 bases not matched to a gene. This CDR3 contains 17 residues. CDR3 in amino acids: CASSQAFRRGGGDTQYF. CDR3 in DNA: TGCGCCAGCAGCCAAGCTTTTAGGCGGGGGGGCGGGGATACGCAGTATTTT.

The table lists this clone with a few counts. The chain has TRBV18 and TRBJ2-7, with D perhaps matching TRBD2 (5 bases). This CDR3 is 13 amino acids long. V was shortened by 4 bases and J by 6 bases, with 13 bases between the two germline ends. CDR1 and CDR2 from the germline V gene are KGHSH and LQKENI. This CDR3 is CASSRSVEGEQYF. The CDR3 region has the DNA TGTGCCAGCTCACGCTCGGTCGAGGGCGAGCAGTACTTC.

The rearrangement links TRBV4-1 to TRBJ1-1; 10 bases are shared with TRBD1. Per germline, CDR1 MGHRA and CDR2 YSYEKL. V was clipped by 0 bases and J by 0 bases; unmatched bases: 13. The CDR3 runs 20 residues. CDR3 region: CASSQDGFPGQGLMNTEAFF. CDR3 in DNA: TGCGCCAGCAGCCAAGACGGGTTCCCGGGACAGGGGTTGATGAACACTGAAGCTTTCTTT.

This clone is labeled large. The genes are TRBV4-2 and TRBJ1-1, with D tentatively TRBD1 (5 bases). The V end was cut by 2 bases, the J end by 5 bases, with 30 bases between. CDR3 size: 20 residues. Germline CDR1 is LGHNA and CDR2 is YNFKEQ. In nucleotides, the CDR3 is TGTGCCAGCAGCCAAATTTTACGGGGGTGGGTCCCGGGTCTAATGACTGAAGCTTTCTTT. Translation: CASSQILRGWVPGLMTEAFF.

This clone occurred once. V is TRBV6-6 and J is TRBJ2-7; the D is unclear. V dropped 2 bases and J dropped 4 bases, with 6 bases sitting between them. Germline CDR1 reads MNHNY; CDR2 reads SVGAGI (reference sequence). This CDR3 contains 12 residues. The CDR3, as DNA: TGTGCCAGCAGTTACACGCCGTACGAGCAGTACTTC. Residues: CASSYTPYEQYF.

The CDR3 nucleotides read TGTGCCAGCAGCTTATCGTGGGGGGCTGCCCCCTACAATGAGCAGTTCTTC. Translating gives CASSLSWGAAPYNEQFF. The chain couples TRBV7-6 to TRBJ2-1; either TRBD1 or TRBD2 may fit D (6 bases each). In germline, CDR1 is SGHVS, CDR2 FNYEAQ. There are 17 residues in the CDR3. V was clipped by 2 bases and J by 2 bases, with 16 bases between them.

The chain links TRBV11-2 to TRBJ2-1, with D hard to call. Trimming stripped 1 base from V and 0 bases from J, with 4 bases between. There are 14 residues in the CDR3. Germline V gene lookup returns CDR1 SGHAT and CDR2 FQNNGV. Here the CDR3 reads CASSLASSYNEQFF. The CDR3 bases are TGTGCCAGCAGCTTAGCAAGCTCCTACAATGAGCAGTTCTTC.

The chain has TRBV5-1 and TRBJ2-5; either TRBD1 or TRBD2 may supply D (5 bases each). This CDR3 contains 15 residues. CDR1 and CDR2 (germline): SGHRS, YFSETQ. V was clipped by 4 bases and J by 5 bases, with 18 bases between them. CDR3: CASSGGSSLQETQYF. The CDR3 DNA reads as TGCGCCAGCAGCGGGGGTTCGTCTTTACAGGAGACCCAGTACTTC.

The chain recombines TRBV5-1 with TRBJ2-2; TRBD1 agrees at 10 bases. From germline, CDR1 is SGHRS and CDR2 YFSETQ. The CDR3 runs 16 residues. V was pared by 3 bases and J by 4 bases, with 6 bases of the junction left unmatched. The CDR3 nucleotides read TGCGCCAGCAGCTCGGGACAGGGGACCTTCACCGGGGAGCTGTTTTTT. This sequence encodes CASSSGQGTFTGELFF.